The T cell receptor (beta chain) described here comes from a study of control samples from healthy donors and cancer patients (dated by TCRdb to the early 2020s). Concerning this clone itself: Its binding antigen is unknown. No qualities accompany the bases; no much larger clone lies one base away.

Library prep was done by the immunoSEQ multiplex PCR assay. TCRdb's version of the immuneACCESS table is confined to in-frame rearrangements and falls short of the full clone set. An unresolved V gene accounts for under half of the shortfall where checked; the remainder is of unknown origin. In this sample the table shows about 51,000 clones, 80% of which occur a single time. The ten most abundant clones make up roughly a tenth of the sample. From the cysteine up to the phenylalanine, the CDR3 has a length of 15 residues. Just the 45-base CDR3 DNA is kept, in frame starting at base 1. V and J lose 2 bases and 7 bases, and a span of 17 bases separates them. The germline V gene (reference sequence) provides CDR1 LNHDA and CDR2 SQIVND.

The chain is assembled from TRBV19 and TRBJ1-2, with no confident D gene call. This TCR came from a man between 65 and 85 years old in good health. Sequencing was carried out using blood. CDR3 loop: CASSILQRVEGGYTF. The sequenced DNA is TGTGCCAGTAGTATACTACAGCGGGTGGAAGGTGGCTACACCTTC.